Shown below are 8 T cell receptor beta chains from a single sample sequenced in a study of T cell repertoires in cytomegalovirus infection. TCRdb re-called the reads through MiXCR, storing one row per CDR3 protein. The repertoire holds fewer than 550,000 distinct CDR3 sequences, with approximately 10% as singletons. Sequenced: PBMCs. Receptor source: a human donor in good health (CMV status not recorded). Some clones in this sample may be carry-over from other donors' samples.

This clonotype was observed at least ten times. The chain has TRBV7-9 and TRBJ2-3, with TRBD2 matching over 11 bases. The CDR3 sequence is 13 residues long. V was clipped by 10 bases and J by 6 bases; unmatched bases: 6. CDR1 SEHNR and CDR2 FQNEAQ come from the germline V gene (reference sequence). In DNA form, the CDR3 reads TGTGCCACGGGGACTAGCGGTTCGGATACGCAGTATTTT. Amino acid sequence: CATGTSGSDTQYF.

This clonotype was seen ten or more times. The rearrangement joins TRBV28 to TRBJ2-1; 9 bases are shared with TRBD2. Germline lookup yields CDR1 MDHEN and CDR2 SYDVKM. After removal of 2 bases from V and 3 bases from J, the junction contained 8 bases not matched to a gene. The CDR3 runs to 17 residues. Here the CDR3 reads CASSLGGASGDYNEQFF. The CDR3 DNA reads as TGTGCCAGCAGTTTAGGGGGTGCTAGCGGGGACTACAATGAGCAGTTCTTC. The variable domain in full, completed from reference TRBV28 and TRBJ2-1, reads DVKVTQSSRYLVKRTGEKVFLECVQDMDHENMFWYRQDPGLGLRLIYFSYDVKMKEKGDIPEGYSVSREKKERFSLILESASTNQTSMYLCASSLGGASGDYNEQFFGPGTRLTVL.

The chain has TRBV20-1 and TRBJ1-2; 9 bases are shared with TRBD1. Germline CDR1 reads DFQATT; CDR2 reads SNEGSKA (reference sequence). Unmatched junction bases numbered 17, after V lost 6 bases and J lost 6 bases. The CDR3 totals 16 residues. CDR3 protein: CSAGQSGARTGDGYTF. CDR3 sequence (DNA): TGCAGTGCCGGTCAAAGCGGGGCTCGGACAGGGGATGGCTACACCTTC.

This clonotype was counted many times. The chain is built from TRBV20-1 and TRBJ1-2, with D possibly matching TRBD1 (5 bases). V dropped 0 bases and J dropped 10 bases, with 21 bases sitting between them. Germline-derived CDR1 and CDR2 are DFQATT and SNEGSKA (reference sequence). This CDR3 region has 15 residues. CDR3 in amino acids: CSARDRERGRKDYTF. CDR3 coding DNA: TGCAGTGCTAGAGACCGCGAGAGGGGAAGAAAGGACTACACCTTC.

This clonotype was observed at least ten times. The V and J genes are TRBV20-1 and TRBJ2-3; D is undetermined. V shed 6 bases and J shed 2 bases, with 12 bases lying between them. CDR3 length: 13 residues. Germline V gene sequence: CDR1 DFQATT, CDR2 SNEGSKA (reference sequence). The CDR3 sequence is CSAKIGSTDTQYF. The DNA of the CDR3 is TGCAGTGCCAAAATTGGTTCCACAGATACGCAGTATTTT.

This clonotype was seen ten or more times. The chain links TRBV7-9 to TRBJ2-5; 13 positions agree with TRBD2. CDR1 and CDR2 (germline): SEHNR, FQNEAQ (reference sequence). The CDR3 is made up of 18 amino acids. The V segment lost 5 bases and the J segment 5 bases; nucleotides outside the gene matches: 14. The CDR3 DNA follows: TGTGCCAGCAGCCACGCGACTAGCGGGAGGTTCGGGTATGAGACCCAGTACTTC. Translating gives CASSHATSGRFGYETQYF.

CDR3 sequence (DNA): TGTGCCAGCAGCACCCAGGGGGCTCTAAATGAAAAACTGTTTTTT. This codes for CASSTQGALNEKLFF. The chain joins TRBV9 to TRBJ1-4, with 8 bases lining up with TRBD1. With V trimmed by 4 bases and J by 5 bases, 7 bases remained unmatched. CDR3 size: 15 residues. The germline V gene encodes CDR1 SGDLS and CDR2 YYNGEE. The full variable domain, its missing parts supplied by reference TRBV9 and TRBJ1-4, is DSGVTQTPKHLITATGQRVTLRCSPRSGDLSVYWYQQSLDQGLQFLIQYYNGEERAKGNILERFSAQQFPDLHSELNLSSLELGDSALYFCASSTQGALNEKLFFGSGTQLSVL.

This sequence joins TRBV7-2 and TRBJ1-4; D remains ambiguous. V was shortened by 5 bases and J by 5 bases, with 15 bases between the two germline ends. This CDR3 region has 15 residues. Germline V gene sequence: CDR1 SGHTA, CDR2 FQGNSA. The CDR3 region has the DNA TGTGCCAGCAGCCCTTTGGGCGGAGGGAATGAAAAACTGTTTTTT. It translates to CASSPLGGGNEKLFF.